Listed below are T cell receptor beta chains from one sample, sequenced in a study of CD8+ T cells in alopecia areata. The data were produced by immunoSEQ multiplex PCR, yet TCRdb's version contains in-frame clones alone and is incomplete. The table records 110,000 to 150,000 clones, 45% to 60% of them present only once. Sample: CD4+ T cells sorted from blood, taken at week 0. These TCRs come from a human donor with alopecia areata. The conserved cysteine and the conserved F or W are not part of the CDR3 here. The order of the fields is CDR3 protein, V gene, J gene.

cdr3_aa: ASTSRWGQIYEQY
v_call: TRBV23-1
j_call: TRBJ2-7

cdr3_aa: SVEGQPLQETQY
v_call: TRBV29-1
j_call: TRBJ2-5

cdr3_aa: ASSPPRQIVRSNQPQH
v_call: TRBV28
j_call: TRBJ1-5

cdr3_aa: SAPQRDAAF
v_call: TRBV29-1
j_call: TRBJ1-1

cdr3_aa: AISPRDLNNEQF
v_call: TRBV10-3
j_call: TRBJ2-1

cdr3_aa: ASSGTGLSYEQY
v_call: TRBV5-1
j_call: TRBJ2-7

cdr3_aa: AWRIGLADQETQY
v_call: TRBV30
j_call: TRBJ2-5

cdr3_aa: SVEPGLSTDTQY
v_call: TRBV29-1
j_call: TRBJ2-3

cdr3_aa: SVEIGETQY
v_call: TRBV29-1
j_call: TRBJ2-5

cdr3_aa: ASSRDRDINEQF
v_call: TRBV6-5
j_call: TRBJ2-1

cdr3_aa: ASSEPGHLRTEAF
v_call: TRBV27
j_call: TRBJ1-1

cdr3_aa: ASGLTGTQETQY
v_call: TRBV5-1
j_call: TRBJ2-5

cdr3_aa: AWSKGVYGYT
v_call: TRBV30
j_call: TRBJ1-2

cdr3_aa: ASSLRRDNEQF
v_call: TRBV2
j_call: TRBJ2-1

cdr3_aa: AISEPRQGQETQY
v_call: TRBV10-3
j_call: TRBJ2-5

cdr3_aa: ASSLGLRNTEAF
v_call: TRBV13
j_call: TRBJ1-1

cdr3_aa: ASSIGVNTEAF
v_call: TRBV19
j_call: TRBJ1-1

cdr3_aa: AITGQGLSGELF
v_call: TRBV10-3
j_call: TRBJ2-2

cdr3_aa: AWSRGYGYT
v_call: TRBV30
j_call: TRBJ1-2

cdr3_aa: ASSTTSGELF
v_call: TRBV2
j_call: TRBJ2-2

cdr3_aa: ASSVQGLYNEQF
v_call: TRBV7-3
j_call: TRBJ2-1

cdr3_aa: ASSLGGSGNTDTQY
v_call: TRBV4-3
j_call: TRBJ2-3

cdr3_aa: ASSRGTEAF
v_call: TRBV11-1
j_call: TRBJ1-1

cdr3_aa: AISEESAYEQY
v_call: TRBV10-3
j_call: TRBJ2-7

cdr3_aa: ASSLGGTDPTQY
v_call: TRBV4-2
j_call: TRBJ2-3

cdr3_aa: ASSLLRGNQPQH
v_call: TRBV6-6
j_call: TRBJ1-5

cdr3_aa: ATRGWVDNQPQH
v_call: TRBV19
j_call: TRBJ1-5

cdr3_aa: ASSPLTGGINEQF
v_call: TRBV19
j_call: TRBJ2-1

cdr3_aa: ASRKSRLAGINEQF
v_call: TRBV5-1
j_call: TRBJ2-1

cdr3_aa: ASRLGQGFGNTIY
v_call: TRBV6-5
j_call: TRBJ1-3

cdr3_aa: ASSWTPSYEQY
v_call: TRBV6-5
j_call: TRBJ2-7

cdr3_aa: AWSTSGLYGYT
v_call: TRBV30
j_call: TRBJ1-2

cdr3_aa: AWNPGGTGFEGYT
v_call: TRBV30
j_call: TRBJ1-2

cdr3_aa: AWRGLANQETQY
v_call: TRBV30
j_call: TRBJ2-5

cdr3_aa: ASSLRRGNEQF
v_call: TRBV11-2
j_call: TRBJ2-1

cdr3_aa: ASSLELSADTQY
v_call: TRBV7-3
j_call: TRBJ2-3

cdr3_aa: ASSVSAVGEQY
v_call: TRBV9
j_call: TRBJ2-7

cdr3_aa: ASSQRAGQRSGANVLT
v_call: TRBV4-3
j_call: TRBJ2-6

cdr3_aa: ASSLGGQGVNEQY
v_call: TRBV5-1
j_call: TRBJ2-7

cdr3_aa: ASSQDLTVLTDTQY
v_call: TRBV4-3
j_call: TRBJ2-3

cdr3_aa: ASSLDGTGKQETQY
v_call: TRBV7-2
j_call: TRBJ2-5

cdr3_aa: ASSPPGHLNTGELF
v_call: TRBV5-4
j_call: TRBJ2-2

cdr3_aa: ASSDSFNYGYT
v_call: TRBV25-1
j_call: TRBJ1-2

cdr3_aa: ASSQRSTGPYEQY
v_call: TRBV7-2
j_call: TRBJ2-7

cdr3_aa: ASSGGAGNTGELF
v_call: TRBV25-1
j_call: TRBJ2-2

cdr3_aa: ASSVKALETQY
v_call: TRBV7-9
j_call: TRBJ2-5

cdr3_aa: ASSPAQRVETQY
v_call: TRBV18
j_call: TRBJ2-5

cdr3_aa: ASRGGPAKVY
v_call: TRBV2
j_call: TRBJ2-3

cdr3_aa: ASSWRPMNTEAF
v_call: TRBV5-6
j_call: TRBJ1-1

cdr3_aa: ASSHTGGYT
v_call: TRBV5-4
j_call: TRBJ1-2

cdr3_aa: ASRNSGANVLT
v_call: TRBV27
j_call: TRBJ2-6

cdr3_aa: AWSRGRPYEQY
v_call: TRBV30
j_call: TRBJ2-7

cdr3_aa: ASSWSYEQY
v_call: TRBV6-8
j_call: TRBJ2-7

cdr3_aa: SVQRVGGSYNEQF
v_call: TRBV29-1
j_call: TRBJ2-1

cdr3_aa: AWSQGVATNEKLF
v_call: TRBV30
j_call: TRBJ1-4

cdr3_aa: ASSSGLAGEYEQY
v_call: TRBV5-1
j_call: TRBJ2-7

cdr3_aa: SVDRGQGDTIY
v_call: TRBV29-1
j_call: TRBJ1-3

cdr3_aa: ASRAGEENEQF
v_call: TRBV11-2
j_call: TRBJ2-1

cdr3_aa: SVVGDRGISTEAF
v_call: TRBV29-1
j_call: TRBJ1-1